This entry concerns a single TCR beta chain. Its target is not known. This may be a read error: a much more frequent sequence differs by one nucleotide. TCRdb ran MiXCR on the PCR reads and lists one entry per CDR3 protein. The table records hundreds of thousands of distinct CDR3 sequences, nearly 20% of them present only once. The data are from a study of molecular identifiers for immune sequencing clone quantification. The study's findings and limits: Spiked-in Jurkat TCR RNA corresponding to one cell was reported as detectable against approximately 1 million naive cells. More than 98% of effector molecules, versus under 1% of naive-cell molecules, belonged to clones above 20 RNA copies. Barcodes shared by identical TCR molecules could lead to underestimated sizes of highly expanded clones.

Germline V gives CDR1 DFQATT, CDR2 SNEGSKA (reference sequence). V gave up 0 bases and J gave up 6 bases; unmatched junction bases: 11. The CDR3 length is 16 residues. Source material for naive CD8 libraries was about 20,000 to 1,100,000 sorted cells, with 10%, 30% or 50% RNA. V usage is TRBV20-1 and J usage is TRBJ2-1, with 7 bases lining up with TRBD2. The sample was naive CD8+ T cells from blood, with Jurkat cell RNA spiked in. Sample subset: FACS-sorted CD8+CD4-CCR7+CD45RA+ naive T cells. The receptor was isolated from a human donor in good health. Some libraries in this study had Jurkat cell RNA spiked in. The DNA for the CDR3 is TGCAGTGCTAGAGACCCTCGGCTAGCGGCGTGCAATGAGCAGTTCTTC. It is translated as CSARDPRLAACNEQFF.